These T cell receptor beta chains were read from a single sample in a study of T cells in localized non-small cell lung cancer. This table comes from immunoSEQ multiplex PCR, and its TCRdb copy is limited to in-frame clones, with some not included. The sample yields about 3,100 clones, approximately 19% seen once. The sequencing used lung tumor tissue, collected before any cancer treatment. The source of these receptors is a man between 40 and 69 years old with stage I squamous cell lung carcinoma. The CDR3 runs from the conserved cysteine through the conserved F or W. Each record gives: V gene, J gene, clone size, D gene, CDR3 protein, CDR3 DNA. A D gene is named only where the DNA matches it firmly. Only part of the rows carry a size: once, few, many, or a class if the clone is expanded.

V gene: TRBV18
J gene: TRBJ1-4
clone size: .
D gene: .
CDR3 protein: CASSPRSGDEKLFF
CDR3 DNA: TGTGCCAGCTCACCACGTTCCGGGGATGAAAAACTGTTTTTT

V gene: TRBV6-8
J gene: TRBJ1-2
clone size: .
D gene: TRBD1
CDR3 protein: CASNLQGADYGYTF
CDR3 DNA: TGTGCCAGCAACCTACAGGGGGCTGACTATGGCTACACCTTC

V gene: TRBV28
J gene: TRBJ1-3
clone size: .
D gene: TRBD1
CDR3 protein: CASTRTGQGNTIYF
CDR3 DNA: TGTGCCAGCACCCGGACAGGCCAGGGAAACACCATATATTTT

V gene: TRBV11-3
J gene: TRBJ2-5
clone size: .
D gene: .
CDR3 protein: CASSTLPQAETQYF
CDR3 DNA: TGTGCCAGCAGCACACTTCCACAGGCGGAGACCCAGTACTTC

V gene: TRBV28
J gene: TRBJ1-2
clone size: medium-sized
D gene: TRBD1
CDR3 protein: CASSYTTTGNKYGYTF
CDR3 DNA: TGTGCCAGCAGTTACACAACGACAGGGAACAAATATGGCTACACCTTC

V gene: TRBV11-3
J gene: TRBJ2-7
clone size: .
D gene: TRBD2
CDR3 protein: CASSPGGGGSYEQYF
CDR3 DNA: TGTGCCAGCAGCCCCGGCGGCGGGGGGTCCTACGAGCAGTACTTC

V gene: TRBV30
J gene: TRBJ1-6
clone size: few
D gene: .
CDR3 protein: CAWSVEQSYSPLHF
CDR3 DNA: TGTGCCTGGAGTGTCGAACAGAGCTATTCACCCCTCCACTTT

V gene: TRBV11-3
J gene: TRBJ1-3
clone size: .
D gene: TRBD1
CDR3 protein: CASSTGEVGNTIYF
CDR3 DNA: TGTGCCAGCAGCACAGGGGAGGTTGGAAACACCATATATTTT

V gene: TRBV28
J gene: TRBJ2-7
clone size: .
D gene: TRBD1
CDR3 protein: CASSYGTASYEQYF
CDR3 DNA: TGTGCCAGCAGTTACGGGACAGCTTCCTACGAGCAGTACTTC

V gene: TRBV6-8
J gene: TRBJ2-1
clone size: medium-sized
D gene: TRBD2
CDR3 protein: CASVSGGTYNEQFF
CDR3 DNA: TGTGCCAGTGTTAGCGGGGGCACCTACAATGAGCAGTTCTTC

V gene: TRBV19
J gene: TRBJ2-3
clone size: .
D gene: TRBD1
CDR3 protein: CASSKGQGFPDTQYF
CDR3 DNA: TGTGCCAGTAGTAAGGGACAGGGGTTCCCAGATACGCAGTATTTT

V gene: TRBV11-3
J gene: TRBJ1-3
clone size: .
D gene: .
CDR3 protein: CASSYGSRGDPGNTIYF
CDR3 DNA: TGTGCCAGCAGCTACGGCAGTCGGGGGGACCCTGGAAACACCATATATTTT

V gene: TRBV6-8
J gene: TRBJ1-2
clone size: .
D gene: TRBD1
CDR3 protein: CASSWTGKDGYTF
CDR3 DNA: TGTGCCAGCAGTTGGACAGGGAAAGATGGCTACACCTTC

V gene: TRBV6-8
J gene: TRBJ2-3
clone size: .
D gene: .
CDR3 protein: CAISAGAASTDTQYF
CDR3 DNA: TGTGCCATCAGCGCGGGGGCCGCTAGCACAGATACGCAGTATTTT

V gene: TRBV4-1
J gene: TRBJ1-4
clone size: .
D gene: .
CDR3 protein: CASSQGQSTNEKLFF
CDR3 DNA: TGCGCCAGCAGCCAAGGGCAGTCAACTAATGAAAAACTGTTTTTT

V gene: TRBV5-1
J gene: TRBJ2-2
clone size: .
D gene: .
CDR3 protein: CASSLVQGTGELFF
CDR3 DNA: TGCGCCAGCAGCTTAGTCCAGGGTACCGGGGAGCTGTTTTTT

V gene: TRBV7-2
J gene: TRBJ2-1
clone size: few
D gene: .
CDR3 protein: CASSSRDAREQFF
CDR3 DNA: TGTGCCAGCAGCTCGCGGGACGCCCGAGAGCAGTTCTTC

V gene: TRBV6-8
J gene: TRBJ2-5
clone size: .
D gene: .
CDR3 protein: CASSFGTYLETQYF
CDR3 DNA: TGTGCCAGCAGCTTCGGGACTTATCTGGAGACCCAGTACTTC

V gene: TRBV11-3
J gene: TRBJ1-2
clone size: medium-sized
D gene: .
CDR3 protein: CASSPSGAGYGYTF
CDR3 DNA: TGTGCCAGCAGCCCATCGGGGGCCGGCTATGGCTACACCTTC

V gene: TRBV29-1
J gene: TRBJ2-2
clone size: few
D gene: TRBD1
CDR3 protein: CSAGQDGNTGELFF
CDR3 DNA: TGCAGCGCAGGACAGGACGGGAACACCGGGGAGCTGTTTTTT

V gene: TRBV28
J gene: TRBJ2-3
clone size: medium-sized
D gene: TRBD2
CDR3 protein: CASIPRSGGGADTQYF
CDR3 DNA: TGTGCCAGCATTCCACGGAGCGGGGGCGGCGCAGATACGCAGTATTTT

V gene: TRBV30
J gene: TRBJ1-1
clone size: .
D gene: .
CDR3 protein: CAWRHSQHTEAFF
CDR3 DNA: TGTGCCTGGAGGCACTCACAGCACACTGAAGCTTTCTTT

V gene: TRBV28
J gene: TRBJ2-1
clone size: .
D gene: TRBD2
CDR3 protein: CASSFSGHRSGEQFF
CDR3 DNA: TGTGCCAGCAGTTTTAGCGGGCATCGTTCGGGTGAGCAGTTCTTC

V gene: TRBV11-3
J gene: TRBJ1-2
clone size: many
D gene: .
CDR3 protein: CASSLYWGSLNYGYTF
CDR3 DNA: TGTGCCAGCAGCTTGTATTGGGGGTCCCTCAACTATGGCTACACCTTC

V gene: TRBV9
J gene: TRBJ1-5
clone size: medium-sized
D gene: TRBD1
CDR3 protein: CASRETGASQPQHF
CDR3 DNA: TGTGCCAGCAGGGAGACAGGGGCAAGTCAGCCCCAGCATTTT

V gene: TRBV28
J gene: TRBJ2-2
clone size: .
D gene: .
CDR3 protein: CASDRHTGELFF
CDR3 DNA: TGTGCCAGTGACAGGCACACCGGGGAGCTGTTTTTT

V gene: TRBV15
J gene: TRBJ1-4
clone size: .
D gene: .
CDR3 protein: CATSREGATNEKLFF
CDR3 DNA: TGTGCCACCAGCAGAGAGGGGGCAACTAATGAAAAACTGTTTTTT

V gene: TRBV5-1
J gene: TRBJ2-7
clone size: .
D gene: TRBD2
CDR3 protein: CASSLLPAGYEQYF
CDR3 DNA: TGCGCCAGCAGCTTGCTTCCAGCGGGATACGAGCAGTACTTC

V gene: TRBV9
J gene: TRBJ2-5
clone size: .
D gene: .
CDR3 protein: CASSGSGRSSQETQYF
CDR3 DNA: TGTGCCAGCAGCGGGTCCGGACGGAGTTCCCAAGAGACCCAGTACTTC

V gene: TRBV19
J gene: TRBJ1-1
clone size: .
D gene: .
CDR3 protein: CASSIKGRTAFF
CDR3 DNA: TGTGCCAGTAGTATTAAAGGAAGAACAGCTTTCTTT

V gene: TRBV28
J gene: TRBJ1-2
clone size: few
D gene: .
CDR3 protein: CASRTTETNYGYTF
CDR3 DNA: TGTGCCAGCAGGACGACAGAGACCAACTATGGCTACACCTTC

V gene: TRBV16
J gene: TRBJ2-1
clone size: .
D gene: .
CDR3 protein: CASSQLRGRGAHNEQFF
CDR3 DNA: TGTGCCAGCAGCCAATTAAGAGGACGCGGGGCCCACAATGAGCAGTTCTTC

V gene: TRBV28
J gene: TRBJ1-3
clone size: .
D gene: .
CDR3 protein: CASRKSGGNTIYF
CDR3 DNA: TGTGCCAGCCGAAAATCGGGAGGAAACACCATATATTTT

V gene: TRBV11-3
J gene: TRBJ1-6
clone size: few
D gene: .
CDR3 protein: CASSLSGRDNSPLHF
CDR3 DNA: TGTGCCAGCAGCTTATCGGGGCGAGATAATTCACCCCTCCACTTT

V gene: TRBV6-8
J gene: TRBJ1-6
clone size: few
D gene: .
CDR3 protein: CASSRTGTKNSPLHF
CDR3 DNA: TGTGCCAGCAGTCGTACCGGGACTAAGAATTCACCCCTCCACTTT

V gene: TRBV6-8
J gene: TRBJ2-1
clone size: few
D gene: TRBD1
CDR3 protein: CASSLDRGYYNEQFF
CDR3 DNA: TGTGCCAGCAGTCTGGACAGGGGGTATTACAATGAGCAGTTCTTC

V gene: TRBV18
J gene: TRBJ1-2
clone size: .
D gene: TRBD1
CDR3 protein: CASSGDSMSYTF
CDR3 DNA: TGTGCCAGCTCAGGGGACAGTATGAGCTACACCTTC

V gene: TRBV11-3
J gene: TRBJ2-1
clone size: few
D gene: TRBD1
CDR3 protein: CASSFAGQGYNEQFF
CDR3 DNA: TGTGCCAGCAGCTTTGCTGGACAGGGGTACAATGAGCAGTTCTTC

V gene: TRBV19
J gene: TRBJ1-1
clone size: large
D gene: .
CDR3 protein: CASSIPTGTMNTEAFF
CDR3 DNA: TGTGCCAGTAGTATCCCCACAGGGACCATGAACACTGAAGCTTTCTTT

V gene: TRBV11-3
J gene: TRBJ1-1
clone size: .
D gene: .
CDR3 protein: CASSLAAGVQGTEAFF
CDR3 DNA: TGTGCCAGCAGCTTGGCGGCTGGGGTCCAGGGCACTGAAGCTTTCTTT

V gene: TRBV4-1
J gene: TRBJ1-6
clone size: few
D gene: .
CDR3 protein: CASSRDRYNSPLHF
CDR3 DNA: TGCGCCAGCAGCCGAGACAGATATAATTCACCCCTCCACTTT

V gene: TRBV18
J gene: TRBJ1-2
clone size: once
D gene: .
CDR3 protein: CASSPEAYGYTF
CDR3 DNA: TGTGCCAGCTCACCAGAGGCCTATGGCTACACCTTC

V gene: TRBV5-1
J gene: TRBJ1-1
clone size: once
D gene: .
CDR3 protein: CASSLEGRQNTEAFF
CDR3 DNA: TGCGCCAGCAGCTTGGAGGGACGGCAAAACACTGAAGCTTTCTTT

V gene: TRBV4-1
J gene: TRBJ1-2
clone size: few
D gene: TRBD1
CDR3 protein: CASSQDMDRALAGYGYTF
CDR3 DNA: TGCGCCAGCAGCCAAGATATGGACAGGGCGTTGGCGGGCTATGGCTACACCTTC

V gene: TRBV6-8
J gene: TRBJ2-3
clone size: few
D gene: .
CDR3 protein: CASTFSSDTQYF
CDR3 DNA: TGTGCCAGCACCTTTAGCTCAGATACGCAGTATTTT

V gene: TRBV30
J gene: TRBJ1-1
clone size: large
D gene: .
CDR3 protein: CAWGSTGTEAFF
CDR3 DNA: TGTGCCTGGGGCTCAACGGGGACTGAAGCTTTCTTT

V gene: TRBV6-8
J gene: TRBJ1-1
clone size: few
D gene: .
CDR3 protein: CASSYNEGLGTEAFF
CDR3 DNA: TGTGCCAGCAGTTACAATGAGGGGTTGGGCACTGAAGCTTTCTTT

V gene: TRBV9
J gene: TRBJ1-2
clone size: few
D gene: TRBD1
CDR3 protein: CASSPDRDRGHGYTF
CDR3 DNA: TGTGCCAGCAGCCCAGATCGTGACAGGGGGCATGGCTACACCTTC

V gene: TRBV28
J gene: TRBJ2-3
clone size: .
D gene: TRBD1
CDR3 protein: CASTTGTGLLRHTQYF
CDR3 DNA: TGTGCCAGCACGACCGGGACAGGGCTTCTTCGGCATACGCAGTATTTT